This entry is about one TCR beta chain. This entry comes from a study of T cells in Graves' hyperthyroidism and ophthalmopathy. What was amplified from RNA transcripts were TCR beta CDR3 regions. First-round RT-PCR with HTBI primers amplified the TCR CDR3 region. TCRdb used MiXCR to reprocess the multiplex PCR reads, holding one entry per CDR3 protein. The data show roughly 570,000 distinct CDR3 sequences, around a sixth seen once. V was clipped by 5 bases and J by 4 bases; unmatched bases: 13. Per the germline V gene, CDR1 is MNHEY and CDR2 is SVGEGT. The CDR3 extends over 16 amino acids. The receptor comes from a woman under 40 with Graves' hyperthyroidism. The chain joins TRBV6-2 or TRBV6-3 to TRBJ2-7; 8 nucleotides line up with TRBD2. The sequencing sample was made of blood. The chain's CDR3 is CASSNTHGTRVYEQYF. The CDR3 DNA follows: TGTGCCAGCAGTAATACACACGGGACTAGAGTGTACGAGCAGTACTTC.